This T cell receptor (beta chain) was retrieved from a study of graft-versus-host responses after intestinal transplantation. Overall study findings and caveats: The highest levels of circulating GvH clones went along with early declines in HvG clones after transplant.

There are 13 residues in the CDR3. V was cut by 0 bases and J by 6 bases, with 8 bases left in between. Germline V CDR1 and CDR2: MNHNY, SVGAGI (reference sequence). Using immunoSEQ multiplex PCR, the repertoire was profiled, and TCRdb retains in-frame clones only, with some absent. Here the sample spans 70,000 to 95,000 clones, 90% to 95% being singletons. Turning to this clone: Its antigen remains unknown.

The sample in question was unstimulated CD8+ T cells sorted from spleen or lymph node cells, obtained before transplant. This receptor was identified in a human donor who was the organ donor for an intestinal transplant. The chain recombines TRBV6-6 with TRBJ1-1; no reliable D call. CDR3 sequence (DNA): TGTGCCAGCAGTTACTCCGGGATGTCTGAAGCTTTCTTT. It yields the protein CASSYSGMSEAFF.